The clone carrying this T cell receptor (beta chain) was counted ten times or more. TCRdb used MiXCR to reprocess the 5' RACE reads, holding one entry per CDR3 protein. The sample shows a few hundred thousand distinct CDR3 sequences, 8.5% to 9.5% of them seen only once. This entry comes from a study of T-cell memory formation after mild COVID-19. V lost 0 bases and J lost 2, with 5 bases in between. CDR1 is SGHDT and CDR2 is YYEEEE in the germline V gene. The CDR3 totals 13 residues. The sequence was collected from a man between 18 and 35 years old who had mild COVID-19 (a few samples of this study predate the infection). Cell type and time point are not known. The V gene is TRBV5-6, the J gene TRBJ2-5; D unclear. The sample was PBMCs or a T cell subset sorted from them (not recorded which). CDR3 in DNA: TGTGCCAGCAGCTTGGATGAGCAAGAGACCCAGTACTTC. As protein: CASSLDEQETQYF.